One sample yielded the 29 T cell receptor beta chains listed below, sequenced in a study of T cell responses to AZD1222 COVID-19 vaccine. The table came from immunoSEQ multiplex PCR; TCRdb's copy has only in-frame clones and leaves some out. The data show about 27,000 clones, approximately 92% seen once. The sequencing here drew on peripheral blood, taken 28 days after the second AZD1222 dose. Receptors originate from an adult who received the AZD1222 COVID-19 vaccine.

CDR3 region: CASSADRGQVGKQFF. CDR3 DNA: TGTGCCAGCAGCGCTGACAGGGGTCAGGTTGGTAAGCAGTTCTTC. This sequence joins TRBV7-3 and TRBJ2-1; TRBD1 matches at 8 bases. The CDR3 covers 15 residues. The V segment lost 5 bases and the J segment 11 bases; nucleotides outside the gene matches: 14. Germline-derived CDR1 and CDR2 are SGHTA and FQGTGA.

The V and J genes are TRBV30 and TRBJ1-2; D possibly corresponds to TRBD1 (6 bases). From germline, CDR1 is GTSNPN and CDR2 SVGIG (reference sequence). This CDR3 has 11 amino acids. Trimming took off 4 bases at V and 9 bases at J, with 12 bases between the two ends. In DNA, the CDR3 is TGTGCCTGGACAGGGGATTATAGCTACACCTTC. Residues: CAWTGDYSYTF.

This clone was seen more than once but under ten times. V gene TRBV24-1 combines with J gene TRBJ2-7; 7 bases are shared with TRBD2. CDR3 length: 14 amino acids. With V trimmed by 5 bases and J by 7 bases, 10 bases remained unmatched. Germline assignment: CDR1 KGHDR and CDR2 SFDVKD. This CDR3 is CATSGLAEAWEQYF. The CDR3 DNA reads as TGTGCCACCAGTGGGCTAGCGGAAGCCTGGGAGCAGTACTTC.

The rearrangement links TRBV6-1 to TRBJ2-3; TRBD1 might be the D (5 bases). The ends were cut back, 1 base at V and 7 bases at J, with 9 bases in the middle. Germline values: CDR1 MNHNS, CDR2 SASEGT. The CDR3 runs 13 residues. CDR3: CASSEVGANTQYF. CDR3 nucleotides: TGTGCCAGCAGTGAAGTAGGGGCAAATACGCAGTATTTT.

The chain links TRBV24-1 to TRBJ2-3, with 12 bases matching TRBD2. CDR3 size: 17 residues. The junction had 0 bases not matched to a gene; V was cut back by 0 bases and J by 0 bases. The V gene's germline CDR1 is KGHDR and CDR2 SFDVKD. The CDR3 loop is CATSDLGLAGSTDTQYF. CDR3 DNA: TGTGCCACCAGTGATTTGGGACTAGCGGGGAGCACAGATACGCAGTATTTT.

V usage is TRBV10-3 and J usage is TRBJ2-1; 7 bases are shared with TRBD1. V gave up 0 bases and J gave up 16 bases; unmatched junction bases: 15. The CDR3 extends over 15 amino acids. The germline gives CDR1 ENHRY, CDR2 SYGVKD. CDR3 sequence reads: CAISESIGQALKSFF. The CDR3 nucleotides read TGTGCCATCAGTGAGTCGATAGGACAGGCCTTAAAGTCATTCTTC.

V usage is TRBV10-3 and J usage is TRBJ2-5; D is unresolved. Trimming cost V 0 bases and J 4 bases, with 3 bases left between them. Germline lookup yields CDR1 ENHRY and CDR2 SYGVKD. This CDR3 comprises 12 residues. The CDR3 is CAISESTETQYF. The CDR3 DNA sequence: TGTGCCATCAGTGAGTCGACAGAGACCCAGTACTTC.

This clone was detected only once. The V gene is TRBV19, the J gene TRBJ2-7; D might be TRBD1 (7 bases). The CDR3 has 15 residues. In germline, CDR1 is LNHDA, CDR2 SQIVND (reference sequence). Deletions cut 1 base from V and 1 base from J, with 11 bases between. The CDR3 coding sequence is TGTGCCAGTAGTATAGCCGCAGGGGGGTCCTACGAGCAGTACTTC. Translating gives CASSIAAGGSYEQYF.

The rearrangement links TRBV7-9 to TRBJ2-3; D gene ambiguous. V was trimmed by 5 bases and J by 2 bases, leaving 8 bases between them. The CDR3 totals 13 residues. Germline-derived CDR1 and CDR2 are SEHNR and FQNEAQ (reference sequence). In DNA form, the CDR3 reads TGTGCCAGCAGCCGCGACCTCACAGATACGCAGTATTTT. Amino acid sequence: CASSRDLTDTQYF.

This chain connects TRBV18 to TRBJ2-7; D might be TRBD2 (6 bases). Germline CDR1 and CDR2: KGHSH and LQKENI. The CDR3 spans 12 residues. The V end lost 2 bases, the J end lost 5 bases, and 7 bases lay between the germline ends. The CDR3 nucleotides are TGTGCCAGCTCACCAGGAGGGAACGAGCAGTACTTC. Translating gives CASSPGGNEQYF.

The V gene is TRBV28, the J gene TRBJ1-3; D is unclear. Trimming shortened V by 1 base and J by 4 bases, and 11 bases separated the two germline ends. The CDR3 totals 15 residues. Per the germline V gene, CDR1 is MDHEN and CDR2 is SYDVKM. The CDR3 DNA reads as TGTGCCAGCAGTTTATCCCCTCTTAGGGGAAACACCATATATTTT. Residues: CASSLSPLRGNTIYF.

The chain joins TRBV28 to TRBJ2-7; D is possibly TRBD2 (6 bases). Trimming cost V 4 bases and J 4 bases, with 11 bases left between them. Germline CDR1 is MDHEN and CDR2 is SYDVKM. The CDR3 covers 13 residues. CDR3 bases: TGTGCCAGCAGTTACGGGAGAGTTTACGAGCAGTACTTC. Its protein is CASSYGRVYEQYF.

The CDR3 is CASRTLTVSTEAFF. The CDR3 DNA follows: TGTGCCAGCAGGACCCTGACAGTTTCGACTGAAGCTTTCTTT. The rearrangement uses TRBV6-5 and TRBJ1-1, with D possibly matching TRBD1 (5 bases). V gave up 6 bases and J gave up 5 bases, with 16 bases separating them. There are 14 residues in the CDR3. Germline V gene data show CDR1 as MNHEY and CDR2 as SVGAGI.

The chain combines TRBV28 with TRBJ1-2; weak D call: TRBD1 (6 bases). The V end was cut by 11 bases, the J end by 2 bases, with 9 bases between. CDR3 length: 11 amino acids. Germline CDR1 MDHEN, CDR2 SYDVKM. The CDR3 spells CASGANYGYTF. The CDR3 coding sequence is TGTGCCTCAGGGGCGAACTATGGCTACACCTTC.

The chain has TRBV6-2 or TRBV6-3 and TRBJ2-6; D is tentatively TRBD1 or TRBD2 (5 bases each). Trimming took off 6 bases at V and 1 base at J, with 7 bases between the two ends. The CDR3 runs 14 residues. CDR1 MNHEY and CDR2 SVGEGT come from the germline V gene. The CDR3 DNA follows: TGTGCCAGCAGCTGGGGGTCTGGGGCCAACGTCCTGACTTTC. Its translation: CASSWGSGANVLTF.

The chain carries TRBV30 and TRBJ1-1; D uncertain. In germline, CDR1 is GTSNPN, CDR2 SVGIG (reference sequence). CDR3 length: 12 residues. Trimming removed 1 base at V and 4 bases at J, with 7 bases between. CDR3 residues: CAWSEVGTEAFF. The DNA for the CDR3 is TGTGCCTGGAGTGAGGTGGGCACTGAAGCTTTCTTT. The entire variable domain, with the rest obtained from reference TRBV30 and TRBJ1-1, is as follows: SQTIHQWPATLVQPVGSPLSLECTVEGTSNPNLYWYRQAAGRGLQLLFYSVGIGQISSEVPQNLSASRPQDRQFILSSKKLLLSDSGFYLCAWSEVGTEAFFGQGTRLTVV.

The chain has TRBV27 and TRBJ1-1; no firm D call. V was pared by 3 bases and J by 4 bases, with 9 bases between. Germline loops: CDR1 MNHEY, CDR2 SMNVEV (reference sequence). This CDR3 has 13 residues. CDR3 in amino acids: CASSLEPATEAFF. For the CDR3, the DNA is TGTGCCAGCAGTTTGGAACCCGCCACTGAAGCTTTCTTT.

This clone was seen a handful of times. J is TRBJ1-1 and V is TRBV7-8; possible D gene TRBD1, 5 bases. The germline CDR1 and CDR2 sequences are SGHVS and FQNEAQ. This CDR3 spans 14 amino acids. Trimming pared 1 base from V and 4 bases from J, leaving 10 bases between. In DNA form, the CDR3 reads TGTGCCAGCAGCTTAGATAGAGGGGCCACTGAAGCTTTCTTT. Translating gives CASSLDRGATEAFF.

The rearrangement joins TRBV30 to TRBJ1-2, with unresolved D. V lost 4 bases and J 3 bases, leaving 9 bases between the germline ends. This CDR3 has 12 residues. The V gene's germline CDR1 is GTSNPN and CDR2 SVGIG (reference sequence). The DNA of the CDR3 is TGTGCCTGGATGGGTCCCGACTATGGCTACACCTTC. This translates into CAWMGPDYGYTF.

The rearrangement links TRBV3-1 (or the pseudogene TRBV3-2) to TRBJ1-2, with 7 bases that match TRBD1. The V segment lost 7 bases and the J segment 5 bases; nucleotides outside the gene matches: 10. Germline CDR1 LGHDT, CDR2 YNNKEL (reference sequence). The CDR3 runs to 14 residues. As DNA, the CDR3 is TGTGCCAGCACCACCTCGACAGGGTGGTATGGCTACACCTTC. Translating it yields CASTTSTGWYGYTF.

A few counts support this clone. The chain links TRBV5-5 to TRBJ2-7; TRBD1 might be the D (5 bases). Germline lookup yields CDR1 SGHKS and CDR2 YYEKEE (reference sequence). The CDR3 spans 15 residues. V lost 0 bases and J 1 base, leaving 11 bases between the germline ends. CDR3 protein: CASSLAPGNSYEQYF. For the CDR3, the DNA is TGTGCCAGCAGCTTGGCCCCAGGGAATTCCTACGAGCAGTACTTC.

Only one count was recorded for this clone. The V call is TRBV3-1 (or the pseudogene TRBV3-2), the J call TRBJ2-7; 11 nucleotides agree with TRBD2. The length of the CDR3 is 15 residues. CDR1 is LGHDT, CDR2 YNNKEL, per germline (reference sequence). The J segment lost 4 bases and the V segment lost 0 bases, leaving 2 bases of the junction unmatched. In DNA form, the CDR3 reads TGTGCCAGCAGCCAAGAAGCTAGCGGGAGGTACGAGCAGTACTTC. Residues: CASSQEASGRYEQYF.

The chain recombines TRBV9 with TRBJ1-2; D might be TRBD1 (5 bases). The CDR3 runs 19 residues. From germline, CDR1 is SGDLS and CDR2 YYNGEE. Trimming took off 5 bases at V and 2 bases at J, with 28 bases between the two ends. The CDR3 coding sequence is TGTGCCAGCAGAAACAGCCTTACCGATTTGGCGGGGCCGAACTATGGCTACACCTTC. Translated, it gives CASRNSLTDLAGPNYGYTF.

V usage is TRBV6-5 and J usage is TRBJ2-1; D is unclear. Germline loops: CDR1 MNHEY, CDR2 SVGAGI. This CDR3 spans 13 amino acids. The ends were cut back, 6 bases at V and 4 bases at J, with 10 bases in the middle. As DNA, the CDR3 is TGTGCCAGCAGGGTAGTCTTTTACAATGAGCAGTTCTTC. It translates to CASRVVFYNEQFF.

The chain carries TRBV19 and TRBJ2-2; weak D call: TRBD2 (5 bases). The CDR3 is 15 residues long. The V gene lost 3 bases and the J gene lost 4 bases, with 12 bases spanning the gap. From germline, CDR1 is LNHDA and CDR2 SQIVND (reference sequence). CDR3 sequence: CASSMWSGGTGELFF. CDR3 DNA sequence: TGTGCCAGTAGTATGTGGAGCGGAGGCACCGGGGAGCTGTTTTTT.

The rearrangement uses TRBV30 and TRBJ2-5; 7 bases agree with TRBD2. After removal of 0 bases from V and 1 base from J, the junction contained 5 bases not matched to a gene. CDR3 length: 15 residues. Germline lookup yields CDR1 GTSNPN and CDR2 SVGIG (reference sequence). CDR3 sequence: CAWSVLAAGQETQYF. CDR3 DNA sequence: TGTGCCTGGAGTGTTCTAGCGGCAGGCCAAGAGACCCAGTACTTC.

The chain combines TRBV15 with TRBJ2-7; the D gene is possibly TRBD1 (6 bases). The germline CDR1 and CDR2 sequences are LNHNV and YYDKDF (reference sequence). Trimming cost V 5 bases and J 1 base, with 6 bases left between them. This CDR3 is 12 amino acids long. CDR3 DNA sequence: TGTGCCACCAGCGGACAGTCCTACGAGCAGTACTTC. Translation gives CATSGQSYEQYF. Full variable domain (remainder filled in from reference TRBV15 and TRBJ2-7): DAMVIQNPRYQVTQFGKPVTLSCSQTLNHNVMYWYQQKSSQAPKLLFHYYDKDFNNEADTPDNFQSRRPNTSFCFLDIRSPGLGDTAMYLCATSGQSYEQYFGPGTRLTVT.

The chain is built from TRBV19 and TRBJ1-6; TRBD1 agrees at 7 bases. The J segment lost 8 bases and the V segment lost 2 bases, leaving 9 bases of the junction unmatched. Germline V gene data show CDR1 as LNHDA and CDR2 as SQIVND (reference sequence). This CDR3 is 16 amino acids long. The CDR3 DNA follows: TGTGCCAGTAGTATAACGGCCACAGGGGCTGATTCACCCCTCCACTTT. Its protein is CASSITATGADSPLHF. Supplemented by reference TRBV19 and TRBJ1-6, the full variable domain reads DGGITQSPKYLFRKEGQNVTLSCEQNLNHDAMYWYRQDPGQGLRLIYYSQIVNDFQKGDIAEGYSVSREKKESFPLTVTSAQKNPTAFYLCASSITATGADSPLHFGNGTRLTVT.

The chain carries TRBV27 and TRBJ2-7; 9 bases fit TRBD1. Germline-derived CDR1 and CDR2 are MNHEY and SMNVEV (reference sequence). V was clipped by 3 bases and J by 6 bases; unmatched bases: 12. This CDR3 region has 16 residues. CDR3 coding DNA: TGTGCCAGCAGTTTCTTAAGCGGGACAGGGCTTCGCGAGCAGTACTTC. It codes for CASSFLSGTGLREQYF.